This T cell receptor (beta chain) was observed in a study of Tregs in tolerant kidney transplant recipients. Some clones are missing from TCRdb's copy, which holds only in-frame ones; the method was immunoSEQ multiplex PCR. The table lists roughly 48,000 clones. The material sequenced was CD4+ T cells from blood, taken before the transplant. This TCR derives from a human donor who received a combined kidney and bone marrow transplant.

The CDR3 bases that were read are TGCAGTCGAGAAACAGTCCTTGACACTGAA. Amino acid sequence: CSRETVLDTE. The whole CDR3 sequence reads CSRETVLDTEAFF. The chain combines TRBV20-1 with TRBJ1-1; D gene uncertain. The read finishes 3 residues shy of the CDR3 end, and the germline J gene is used to complete it. The V gene lost 8 bases and the J gene lost 3 bases, with 16 bases spanning the gap. The V gene's germline CDR1 is DFQATT and CDR2 SNEGSKA (reference sequence). CDR3 length: 13 amino acids.